A single sample gave rise to the 3 T cell receptor beta chains below, sequenced in a study of OX40 agonist ivuxolimab in advanced cancers. TCRdb's copy holds only in-frame clones and misses some; the assay was immunoSEQ multiplex PCR. Of roughly 70,000 clones in the sample, 80% to 90% were seen once. The sequences come from CD4+ or CD8+ T cells sorted from blood, collected in a trial of the OX40 agonist ivuxolimab. The receptors originated from an adult with an advanced solid tumor such as melanoma, head and neck, liver or kidney cancer.

This chain uses TRBV7-9 with TRBJ2-3, with a tentative D call TRBD1 (6 bases). Per the germline V gene, CDR1 is SEHNR and CDR2 is FQNEAQ (reference sequence). The CDR3 extends over 12 amino acids. V lost 6 bases and J 11 bases, leaving 15 bases between the germline ends. The DNA for the CDR3 is TGTGCCAGCAGGACAGAACAGGGAAAGCAGTATTTT. Translation: CASRTEQGKQYF.

The chain uses TRBV29-1 and TRBJ1-1, with D uncertain. Per the germline V gene, CDR1 is SQVTM and CDR2 is ANQGSEA. V lost 3 bases and J 4 bases, leaving 15 bases between the germline ends. This CDR3 is 14 amino acids long. This chain's CDR3 is CSVDRGGSGTEAFF. The DNA for the CDR3 is TGCAGCGTTGATCGGGGTGGAAGCGGCACTGAAGCTTTCTTT.

Points on this clone: Germline and junction disagree at one end, which may indicate a read error. V is TRBV7-7 and J is TRBJ1-1; D gene uncertain. Germline V CDR1 and CDR2: SSHAT, FNYEAQ (reference sequence). The CDR3 sequence is 13 residues long. CDR3 residues: CASSLVENTEAFF. The CDR3 nucleotides are TGTGCTAGCAGCCTAGTGGAGAACACTGAAGCTTTCTTT.